This TCR beta chain is from a study of T cells in Graves' hyperthyroidism and ophthalmopathy. Broader study findings: A 13 V-J model separated ophthalmopathy from stable hyperthyroidism.

It was RNA transcripts that yielded the amplified TCR beta CDR3 regions. Initially, a first-round RT-PCR of the TCR CDR3 employed the HTBI primer set. TCRdb re-derived calls from the multiplex PCR reads in MiXCR, one entry per CDR3 protein. The sample records around 190,000 distinct CDR3 sequences, less than 20% being singletons. Comments on this clonotype: Its matching antigen is unknown. Because the CDR3's place on the DNA is in doubt, the DNA is left out and the CDR3 is given as listed by TCRdb.

The length of the CDR3 is 13 amino acids, counting both ends. Germline V gene lookup returns CDR1 SGHAT and CDR2 FQNNGV. This TCR derives from a woman between 50 and 59 years old with Graves' hyperthyroidism. The sample taken for sequencing was blood. The chain links TRBV11-2 to TRBJ2-5; the table gives TRBD1 as D, unverified against the DNA. The chain's CDR3 is CASSFGPGAGQYF.